Sequencing of this T cell receptor beta chain was carried out in a study of T cells in Graves' hyperthyroidism and ophthalmopathy (dated by TCRdb to the late 2010s). About the study as a whole: Peripheral blood was sampled at the time of initial diagnosis, prior to any treatment. To identify distinguishing TCR V-J signatures, a discovery cohort of around 98 patients was used, comprising approximately 40 with Graves' ophthalmopathy and some 60 with stable Graves' hyperthyroidism. Whether ophthalmopathy could be predicted prospectively was tested in an independent validation cohort made up of roughly 20 hyperthyroidism patients plus 17 patients who later progressed to ophthalmopathy. The roughly 100 discovery patients were randomly split 7:3 into training and test sets. Thyroid tissue and blood T-cell repertoires from roughly six Graves' hyperthyroidism patients were also compared in the study. Once sampling was done, hyperthyroidism patients were given methimazole at a starting dose of 30 mg daily, whereas ophthalmopathy patients were given high-dose intravenous methylprednisolone. According to the paper, TCR Vbeta CDR3 sequencing was carried out on 135 peripheral blood samples, which came from 40 to 45 ophthalmopathy, under 80 hyperthyroidism and roughly 17 progressor patients. The study at large found these results: In cross-validation, a model built on a 13 V-J signature told ophthalmopathy apart from stable hyperthyroidism with roughly 87% sensitivity and 81% to 82% specificity, and in testing the same model reached 80%/75%. No statistical method was used to fix the sample size in advance, and group allocation was not hidden from the investigators. Most expanded thyroid clonotypes (frequency above 0.001) were also detected in blood, a finding suggesting that blood repertoires may reflect thyroid immune responses. In validation, the model predicted progression to ophthalmopathy with roughly 66% sensitivity and roughly 75% specificity, a median of about six months before onset.

Amplification of TCR beta CDR3 regions was carried out from RNA transcripts. A first-round RT-PCR of the TCR CDR3 used the HTBI primer set with the Qiagen OneStep RT-PCR kit. Libraries were constructed in a second round of multiplex PCR, after which size selection and purification were performed. Sequencing of the libraries was done on an Illumina HiSeq2000 using paired-end 100 bp reads. The source study handled its data this way. SOAPnuke was used to process the raw data, with reads discarded if the reads contained adapters or uncalled bases, had a mean Phred below 15, or lacked an exact constant-primer or identifier match. COPE v1.2.5 was used to merge high-quality paired reads, and clonotypes were defined as unique nucleotide sequences. MiTCR v1.1 was used to align the clonotypes against IMGT TRBV, TRBD and TRBJ reference segments. Only V-J combinations with frequency above 0.0001, covering about 99% of repertoires, were analysed. The TCS score was defined as the ratio of F50 (clonal expansion) to E x V (chaos), calculated using BLOSUM62-based TCRdist between CDR3 peptides within each V-J. Welch's t-statistics and random forest reduced 514 V-J features to 13, which were used in a naive Bayes classifier (R e1071). TCRdb passed the public sequencing reads through fastp at Q25 and MiXCR, retaining productive beta sequences. Rows with a matching CDR3 protein are joined into one entry that keeps the most common DNA and genes. None of the V and J calls come from the authors' own analysis; TCRdb made them. In this sample the table shows over 700,000 distinct CDR3 sequences, approximately 19% of which occur a single time. Clones ranked in the top ten supply roughly a sixth of the sample.

This clonotype has just a few counts. The antigen it recognizes is unknown. No quality values exist for individual bases; no much larger clone is one base distant. The hyperthyroidism patients were between 18 and 65 years old and newly diagnosed, with a disease duration of less than 2 months. Any patient with an uncontrolled infection, another autoimmune disease, pregnancy or lactation was excluded. Diagnoses were based on clinical symptoms, serum thyroxine and TRAb, thyroid ultrasound and orbital computed tomography. Blood from progressor patients was collected at the time of first diagnosis with hyperthyroidism, before any ophthalmopathy symptoms had appeared. PBMCs were isolated from 10 ml of fresh peripheral blood by Ficoll-Paque density gradient centrifugation. Patients classed as progressors first received a Graves' hyperthyroidism diagnosis and then went on to develop ophthalmopathy during follow-up. Trizol reagent was used to extract total RNA, and RNA quality was then checked on an Agilent 2100 Bioanalyzer.

After removal of 5 bases from V and 5 bases from J, the junction retains 12 bases not matched to a gene. The CDR3 starts with the cysteine, ends with the phenylalanine, and has 16 residues. Only the CDR3 DNA is retained, 48 bases long and in frame from the first base. As encoded in the germline V gene (reference sequence), CDR1 is SGHNT while CDR2 is YYREEE. The receptor's source is a woman aged 50 to 60 with Graves' hyperthyroidism that later progressed to Graves' ophthalmopathy. Sequencing used blood. The chain was built from TRBV5-4 and TRBJ2-5, with 10 middle bases fitting TRBD2. The bases are TGTGCCAGCAGTACGCCGAGCGGGGGGGGCTTGGAGACCCAGTACTTC. It encodes CASSTPSGGGLETQYF.